The T cell receptor (beta chain) under discussion was sequenced for a study of Ad26.COV2.S vaccination and SARS-CoV-2 variants. Study results and caveats: Placebo and vaccine recipients had non-spike TCR breadth that was similar. Responses of spike-specific T cells (both CD8+ and CD4+) reportedly showed substantial breadth after vaccination. Vaccinated individuals (as opposed to placebo recipients) had higher spike-specific TCR breadth. Measurements of TCR breadth and depth may have given underestimates of the total T cell responses.

The method was immunoSEQ multiplex PCR; TCRdb's version includes in-frame clones alone and lacks a portion of them. Among around 94,000 clones listed, about 78% were seen once. This clone appeared once. Its antigen is still unknown. This material consisted of peripheral blood, taken after recovery from COVID-19. The receptor comes from a human donor who had recovered from COVID-19.

The CDR3 sequence: CASSPDRGQQPQHF. CDR3 coding DNA: TGTGCCAGCAGCCCAGACAGGGGGCAACAGCCCCAGCATTTT. This chain joins TRBV2 and TRBJ1-5, with TRBD1 identical over 10 bases. V shed 6 bases and J 7 bases; nucleotides not matched to a gene: 6. The CDR3 covers 14 residues. Germline values: CDR1 SNHLY, CDR2 FYNNEI.